These 25 T cell receptor beta chains were sequenced from one sample in a study of blood T cell repertoires in COVID-19. Produced via immunoSEQ multiplex PCR; TCRdb's table is partial and in-frame only. The data hold 90,000 to 100,000 clones, with less than 85% observed a single time. Input material: peripheral blood. Source of these receptors: a woman in her fifties or sixties with acute or convalescent COVID-19.

This clone came up a few times. The chain combines TRBV6-1 with TRBJ2-6; possible D gene TRBD1, 5 bases. Trimming removed 3 bases from V and 0 bases from J, with 9 bases in between. CDR3 length equals 16 residues. Germline-derived CDR1 and CDR2 are MNHNS and SASEGT. This CDR3 reads CASSEVRASGANVLTF. Here the CDR3 DNA reads TGTGCCAGCAGTGAGGTCAGGGCCTCTGGGGCCAACGTCCTGACTTTC.

The genes are TRBV3-1 (or the pseudogene TRBV3-2) and TRBJ2-2, with D perhaps TRBD1 (5 bases). V lost 1 base, J lost 3 bases, and 9 bases lay in between. The CDR3 totals 15 residues. Germline assignment: CDR1 LGHDT and CDR2 YNNKEL (reference sequence). The CDR3 nucleotides read TGTGCCAGCAGCCAAGGGACACTTGACACCGGGGAGCTGTTTTTT. Translated, it gives CASSQGTLDTGELFF.

This clone has more than one count but fewer than ten. As DNA, the CDR3 is TGTGCTAGTGGTTTGGATGGGACAACCACTGAAGCTTTCTTT. This gives the protein CASGLDGTTTEAFF. J is TRBJ1-1 and V is TRBV12-5; D is perhaps TRBD1 (6 bases). From germline, CDR1 is LGHNT and CDR2 FRNRAP. This CDR3 has 14 amino acids. V lost 1 base and J lost 4, with 10 bases in between. The whole variable domain, filled in from reference TRBV12-5 and TRBJ1-1, reads DARVTQTPRHKVTEMGQEVTMRCQPILGHNTVFWYRQTMMQGLELLAYFRNRAPLDDSGMPKDRFSAEMPDATLATLKIQPSEPRDSAVYFCASGLDGTTTEAFFGQGTRLTVV.

CDR3 sequence reads: CASGRDSDNYGYTF. CDR3 DNA sequence: TGTGCCAGTGGCCGGGACAGTGATAACTATGGCTACACCTTC. V gene TRBV19 combines with J gene TRBJ1-2; 7 nucleotides align to TRBD1. CDR3 length equals 14 residues. With 8 bases clipped from V and 1 base from J, the junction kept 7 bases outside the gene matches. CDR1 is LNHDA, CDR2 SQIVND, per germline (reference sequence).

The V and J genes are TRBV27 and TRBJ1-2, with D maybe TRBD1 (5 bases). The CDR3 spans 15 residues. Trimming pared 6 bases from V and 7 bases from J, leaving 21 bases between. Germline CDR1 reads MNHEY; CDR2 reads SMNVEV (reference sequence). The CDR3 sequence is CASRQTVHGSAGYTF. CDR3 sequence (DNA): TGTGCCAGCAGACAGACAGTACATGGGTCCGCTGGCTACACCTTC.

The chain uses TRBV28 and TRBJ1-5; a weak D match, TRBD1 (5 bases). Germline V gene lookup returns CDR1 MDHEN and CDR2 SYDVKM. V was shortened by 7 bases and J by 0 bases, with 19 bases between the two germline ends. This CDR3 comprises 17 residues. CDR3 protein: CASILSKWGDSNQPQHF. CDR3 nucleotide sequence: TGTGCCAGCATCTTATCCAAATGGGGGGATAGCAATCAGCCCCAGCATTTT.

The chain links TRBV10-1 to TRBJ2-6, with 8 positions matching TRBD1. The CDR3 extends over 16 amino acids. CDR1 is WNHNN and CDR2 is SYGVQD in the germline V gene (reference sequence). The V and J ends lost 8 bases and 4 bases, in that order; junction bases with no gene match: 10. The CDR3 region has the DNA TGCGCCAGCTTTGGCCAGGGGGCTCCAGGGGCCAACGTCCTGACTTTC. It encodes CASFGQGAPGANVLTF.

The chain uses TRBV2 and TRBJ2-6; TRBD1 matches at 8 bases. Looked up from germline, CDR1 is SNHLY and CDR2 is FYNNEI. CDR3 length: 16 residues. Trimming cost V 6 bases and J 0 bases; bases outside gene matches: 4. The CDR3 spells CASSRDRNSGANVLTF. The CDR3 bases are TGTGCCAGCAGCCGGGACAGGAACTCTGGGGCCAACGTCCTGACTTTC.

The gene calls are TRBV27 and TRBJ2-7, with 10 bases fitting TRBD1. This CDR3 is 15 amino acids long. V lost 2 bases, J lost 4 bases, and 5 bases stayed unmatched. Germline CDR1 reads MNHEY; CDR2 reads SMNVEV (reference sequence). The CDR3 is CASSLMGQGRYEQYF. Written as DNA, the CDR3 is TGTGCCAGCAGTTTAATGGGACAGGGGAGATACGAGCAGTACTTC.

This chain joins TRBV6-2 or TRBV6-3 and TRBJ1-5; 7 bases map to TRBD1. Trimming removed 6 bases from V and 4 bases from J; junction bases left unmatched: 6. Looked up from germline, CDR1 is MNHEY and CDR2 is SVGEGT. The length of the CDR3 is 14 residues. The CDR3 DNA reads as TGTGCCAGCAGCAGGACAGGTATTAATCAGCCCCAGCATTTT. Residues: CASSRTGINQPQHF.

This clone was seen more than once but under ten times. The chain combines TRBV7-3 with TRBJ1-1, with a weak D call TRBD1 (5 bases). The CDR3 length is 15 residues. CDR1 and CDR2 from the germline V gene are SGHTA and FQGTGA. Deletions cut 5 bases from V and 0 bases from J, with 13 bases between. The CDR3 protein is CASSPRPGLNTEAFF. The DNA for the CDR3 is TGTGCCAGCAGCCCACGGCCAGGGTTGAACACTGAAGCTTTCTTT.

The J gene is TRBJ1-1, the V gene TRBV29-1; D uncertain. Trimming cost V 6 bases and J 0 bases, with 14 bases left between them. The CDR3 covers 14 residues. Per germline, CDR1 SQVTM and CDR2 ANQGSEA. CDR3 DNA sequence: TGCAGCGTCCCGACTTTGGAGTTGAACACTGAAGCTTTCTTT. Its protein product is CSVPTLELNTEAFF.

The J gene is TRBJ1-3, the V gene TRBV29-1; D perhaps matches TRBD1 (5 bases). Trimming removed 4 bases at V and 4 bases at J, with 11 bases between. CDR1 is SQVTM and CDR2 is ANQGSEA in the germline V gene. The CDR3 length is 13 residues. The CDR3 DNA sequence: TGCAGCGTTGGGGGCGGTTGGGGAAACACCATATATTTT. Protein product: CSVGGGWGNTIYF.

The genes are TRBV4-1 and TRBJ1-2; 8 bases map to TRBD1. The CDR3 spans 19 residues. The V segment lost 1 base and the J segment 2 bases; nucleotides outside the gene matches: 15. Looked up from germline, CDR1 is MGHRA and CDR2 is YSYEKL. The CDR3 DNA reads as TGCGCCAGCAGCCAAGCCCTATTGGGACAGGAGACTAAAAACTATGGCTACACCTTC. It codes for CASSQALLGQETKNYGYTF.

This rearrangement joins TRBV25-1 to TRBJ1-2; TRBD1 might be the D (5 bases). The ends were cut back, 5 bases at V and 11 bases at J, with 15 bases in the middle. Germline CDR1 MGHDK, CDR2 SYGVNS. The CDR3 runs 12 residues. For the CDR3, the DNA is TGTGCCAGCAGTTTCGAAACGGGGGGTTACACCTTC. Translating it yields CASSFETGGYTF.

The rearrangement uses TRBV10-3 and TRBJ2-2; 8 bases match TRBD1. Germline CDR1 ENHRY, CDR2 SYGVKD. This CDR3 spans 15 amino acids. V was pared by 6 bases and J by 7 bases, with 10 bases of the junction left unmatched. The CDR3, as DNA: TGTGCCATCAGCGAACAACAGGGGGTGGTCGGGGAGCTGTTTTTT. Translating gives CAISEQQGVVGELFF.

The chain combines TRBV3-1 (or the pseudogene TRBV3-2) with TRBJ2-3; D not certain. V dropped 5 bases and J dropped 3 bases, with 12 bases sitting between them. Germline-derived CDR1 and CDR2 are LGHDT and YNNKEL (reference sequence). The CDR3 length is 14 residues. The CDR3 loop reads CASSYTYRTDTQYF. The DNA of the CDR3 is TGTGCCAGCAGCTATACTTACCGGACAGATACGCAGTATTTT.

This chain joins TRBV19 and TRBJ1-2; 7 bases line up with TRBD1. V dropped 6 bases and J dropped 4; count of bases not matched to a gene: 8. The CDR3 is 14 amino acids. CDR1 LNHDA and CDR2 SQIVND come from the germline V gene (reference sequence). CDR3 DNA sequence: TGTGCCAGTAGGAATCTCCGGGACAGCTATGGCTACACCTTC. It specifies CASRNLRDSYGYTF.

This clone was observed many times. The rearrangement links TRBV4-2 to TRBJ2-7; 12 bases align to TRBD2. The germline V gene encodes CDR1 LGHNA and CDR2 YNFKEQ. V lost 1 base to trimming and J lost 2 bases; unmatched junction nucleotides: 0. The CDR3 is 15 amino acids. The chain's CDR3 is CASSQGLAGAYEQYF. In nucleotides, the CDR3 is TGTGCCAGCAGCCAAGGACTAGCGGGGGCCTACGAGCAGTACTTC.

This chain uses TRBV5-1 with TRBJ2-5; 7 bases are a match to TRBD2. Germline assignment: CDR1 SGHRS and CDR2 YFSETQ. This CDR3 region has 15 residues. The ends lost 4 bases at V and 4 bases at J; junction bases unmatched: 10. The CDR3: CASSATTSTRETQYF. CDR3 DNA sequence: TGCGCCAGCAGCGCGACGACTAGCACCCGAGAGACCCAGTACTTC.

The chain couples TRBV7-3 to TRBJ1-1, with D possibly being TRBD1 (6 bases). Germline V gives CDR1 SGHTA, CDR2 FQGTGA. The V gene lost 3 bases and the J gene lost 1 base, with 9 bases spanning the gap. The CDR3 loop spans 14 amino acids. For the CDR3, the DNA is TGTGCCAGCAGCTTGGACAGCTCGAACACTGAAGCTTTCTTT. It encodes CASSLDSSNTEAFF.

The chain recombines TRBV5-1 with TRBJ1-3; the D gene is possibly TRBD1 (5 bases). Germline CDR1 and CDR2: SGHRS and YFSETQ. V was clipped by 3 bases and J by 0 bases, with 7 bases between them. The length of the CDR3 is 14 residues. Here the CDR3 reads CASSSGGSGNTIYF. As DNA, the CDR3 is TGCGCCAGCAGCTCCGGGGGCTCTGGAAACACCATATATTTT. The entire variable domain, with the rest obtained from reference TRBV5-1 and TRBJ1-3, is as follows: KAGVTQTPRYLIKTRGQQVTLSCSPISGHRSVSWYQQTPGQGLQFLFEYFSETQRNKGNFPGRFSGRQFSNSRSEMNVSTLELGDSALYLCASSSGGSGNTIYFGEGSWLTVV.

This sequence joins TRBV6-6 and TRBJ1-6, with 8 bases lining up with TRBD1. The germline V gene encodes CDR1 MNHNY and CDR2 SVGAGI (reference sequence). This CDR3 is 15 amino acids long. J gave up 7 bases and V 5 bases, and 7 bases lay outside the gene matches. CDR3 amino acids: CASSDRTGWNSPLHF. CDR3 nucleotides: TGTGCCAGCAGTGACCGGACAGGGTGGAATTCACCCCTCCACTTT.

V and J are TRBV7-6 and TRBJ1-4, with a possible D match to TRBD1 (5 bases). This CDR3 region has 15 residues. Germline assignment: CDR1 SGHVS and CDR2 FNYEAQ. Trimming pared 5 bases from V and 7 bases from J, leaving 17 bases between. This CDR3 reads CASSPRSGESEKLFF. For the CDR3, the DNA is TGTGCCAGCAGCCCGAGGTCGGGGGAGAGTGAAAAACTGTTTTTT.

This clone was observed a handful of times. CDR3 sequence: CASSSGQGWMNTEAFF. CDR3 sequence (DNA): TGTGCCAGCAGCTCTGGACAGGGGTGGATGAACACTGAAGCTTTCTTT. This chain connects TRBV7-2 to TRBJ1-1; TRBD1 matches at 9 bases. This CDR3 has 16 residues. With V trimmed by 4 bases and J by 0 bases, 6 bases remained unmatched. Per germline, CDR1 SGHTA and CDR2 FQGNSA.